Shown below are 12 T cell receptor beta chains from a single sample sequenced in a study of blood T cell repertoires in COVID-19. Method: immunoSEQ multiplex PCR; TCRdb's copy keeps in-frame clones and lacks some. This table has about 200,000 clones, 70% to 90% appearing once. The sequencing input was peripheral blood. These receptors were obtained from a woman aged 70 to 79 with COVID-19, enrolled during active disease.

The V gene is TRBV6-2 or TRBV6-3, the J gene TRBJ1-6, with D possibly being TRBD1 (6 bases). There are 13 residues in the CDR3. The germline V gene has CDR1 MNHEY and CDR2 SVGEGT. V was shortened by 2 bases and J by 11 bases, with 10 bases between the two germline ends. The CDR3 DNA reads as TGTGCCAGCAGTTACCGGCAGGGGACACCCCTCCACTTT. Encoded protein: CASSYRQGTPLHF.

As to this clone: One end of the junction varies from germline; a read error may be responsible. The CDR3 nucleotides read TGTGCTAGCAGCTTTTGGGGGGGACAGGGGTTTGTGTCCTATAATTCACCCCTCCACTTT. Amino acids: CASSFWGGQGFVSYNSPLHF. J is TRBJ1-6 and V is TRBV7-7; the match to TRBD1 covers 10 bases. The germline V gene encodes CDR1 SSHAT and CDR2 FNYEAQ (reference sequence). The length of the CDR3 is 20 residues.

V usage is TRBV6-5 and J usage is TRBJ1-1; the D gene is possibly TRBD1 (6 bases). Germline lookup yields CDR1 MNHEY and CDR2 SVGAGI. There are 14 residues in the CDR3. The germline V and J ends were trimmed by 7 bases and 2 bases, with 14 bases remaining between them. The CDR3 sequence: CASKRGQQNTEAFF. The CDR3 DNA sequence: TGTGCCAGCAAACGGGGACAACAAAACACTGAAGCTTTCTTT.

The V gene is TRBV7-6, the J gene TRBJ2-2, with 15 bases that match TRBD2. Unmatched junction bases numbered 10, after V lost 5 bases and J lost 6 bases. Looked up from germline, CDR1 is SGHVS and CDR2 is FNYEAQ. The CDR3 contains 18 residues. The CDR3 coding sequence is TGTGCCAGCAGCCCCCGGACTAGCGGGGGGGCGGTGGCCGGGGAGCTGTTTTTT. It specifies CASSPRTSGGAVAGELFF.

By its share, this clone is medium-sized. The CDR3 loop is CASSQDRGQGYGYTF. The CDR3, as DNA: TGCGCCAGCAGCCAAGATCGGGGACAGGGTTATGGCTACACCTTC. The rearrangement uses TRBV4-3 and TRBJ1-2, with 9 bases lining up with TRBD1. CDR3 size: 15 residues. Germline loops: CDR1 LGHNA, CDR2 YSLEER. The ends lost 0 bases at V and 5 bases at J; junction bases unmatched: 4.

CDR3 amino acids: CASTPSGGGETQYF. CDR3 sequence (DNA): TGTGCCAGCACCCCCAGCGGGGGCGGAGAGACCCAGTACTTC. This chain joins TRBV3-1 (or the pseudogene TRBV3-2) and TRBJ2-5; 8 positions match TRBD2. The CDR3 loop spans 14 amino acids. Germline V lookup: CDR1 LGHDT, CDR2 YNNKEL (reference sequence). Unmatched junction bases numbered 8, after V lost 7 bases and J lost 4 bases.

The genes are TRBV6-2 or TRBV6-3 and TRBJ2-7; TRBD1 matches at 9 bases. This CDR3 has 15 residues. Germline CDR1 is MNHEY and CDR2 is SVGEGT. J lost 3 bases, V lost 2 bases, and 5 bases had no gene match. CDR3 bases: TGTGCCAGCAGTTACAAGACAGGGGGTTTCTACGAGCAGTACTTC. Translated: CASSYKTGGFYEQYF.

V and J are TRBV27 and TRBJ1-6; 7 nucleotides match TRBD1. This CDR3 comprises 15 residues. With 3 bases clipped from V and 10 bases from J, the junction kept 9 bases outside the gene matches. Germline values: CDR1 MNHEY, CDR2 SMNVEV (reference sequence). The CDR3 is CASSFLDREVSPLHF. CDR3 DNA: TGTGCCAGCAGTTTCCTCGACAGGGAGGTCTCACCCCTCCACTTT.

The CDR3 DNA reads as TGCGCCAGCAGCCAGTCAGGGGGCGCGAGTTCACCCCTCCACTTT. Translation: CASSQSGGASSPLHF. V gene TRBV4-1 combines with J gene TRBJ1-6, with TRBD1 identical over 8 bases. Germline CDR1 reads MGHRA; CDR2 reads YSYEKL. The V segment lost 3 bases and the J segment 9 bases; nucleotides outside the gene matches: 7. CDR3 length equals 15 residues.

The genes are TRBV19 and TRBJ2-2, with TRBD1 matching over 7 bases. The CDR3 totals 17 residues. After removal of 7 bases from V and 1 base from J, the junction contained 12 bases not matched to a gene. CDR1 and CDR2 from the germline V gene are LNHDA and SQIVND (reference sequence). In nucleotides, the CDR3 is TGTGCCAGTACCTCCGAGGGGGCAGGGTGGAACACCGGGGAGCTGTTTTTT. Translation: CASTSEGAGWNTGELFF.

The CDR3 protein is CASSPSVLEQYF. In DNA form, the CDR3 reads TGTGCCAGCAGTCCAAGCGTTTTGGAGCAGTACTTC. The chain combines TRBV7-8 with TRBJ2-7; unclear D gene. The CDR3 sequence is 12 residues long. V gave up 6 bases and J gave up 7 bases, with 13 bases separating them. The germline V gene has CDR1 SGHVS and CDR2 FQNEAQ.

In this sample, this clone turned up a few times. The gene calls are TRBV6-4 and TRBJ2-3, with TRBD2 matching 7 bases. This CDR3 spans 16 amino acids. The germline V gene has CDR1 MRHNA and CDR2 SNTAGT. The V gene end was trimmed by 3 bases and the J gene end by 2 bases; junction bases not matched to a gene: 8. In DNA form, the CDR3 reads TGTGCCAGCAGTGAGTCTAGCGGCTCATCCACAGATACGCAGTATTTT. Translation gives CASSESSGSSTDTQYF.